The T cell receptor beta chain under discussion was sequenced for a study of human T cells and chemical hapten exposure. In this sample, this clonotype turned up many times. Its antigen is undetermined. The time point denotes: healthy volunteer bleed at 2 weeks. The starting material, unfractionated whole blood, was used for total RNA extraction. TCRdb itself ran the RACE reads through MiXCR, one entry per CDR3 protein. The repertoire holds around 130,000 distinct CDR3 sequences, with about 8.2% as singletons. Study-level results: After DPC sensitization, TCRs above 1 in 1000 frequency showed no change.

The sequence derives from a male donor in good health. Some clones in this sample may be carry-over from other donors' samples. The sample consisted of whole blood.

CDR3 in DNA: TGCAGTGCTCGGGACCCTGGGATCTACGAGCAGTACTTC. The encoded protein is CSARDPGIYEQYF. The rearrangement uses TRBV20-1 and TRBJ2-7; D possibly matches TRBD1 or TRBD2 (5 bases each). Germline lookup yields CDR1 DFQATT and CDR2 SNEGSKA (reference sequence). The CDR3 sequence is 13 residues long. The V gene lost 5 bases and the J gene lost 3 bases, with 14 bases spanning the gap.